This T cell receptor beta chain was identified in a study of T-cell memory formation after mild COVID-19. Study-wide findings and caveats: The main location of contracting CD4+ clones was CM and EM, and that of contracting CD8+ clones was EMRA. The study detected some responding clones in pre-infection memory, suggesting cross-reactive memory joined. Among clones contracting day 15 to 85, CD4/CD8 was balanced, whereas later expanders leaned CD4+.

A word on this clonotype: The antigen remains unidentified.

Using constant-segment primers, 5'RACE produced TCR alpha and TCR beta cDNA libraries carrying sample barcodes and UMIs. Each CDR3 protein is one row after TCRdb ran MiXCR on the 5' RACE reads. The table records about 110,000 distinct CDR3 sequences, over 15% of them present only once. Trimming removed 0 bases at V and 4 bases at J, with 7 bases between. Germline-derived CDR1 and CDR2 are LGHNA and YSLEER. This CDR3 has 14 amino acids. The chain joins TRBV4-3 to TRBJ1-5; D is ambiguous. This TCR was recovered from a man between 18 and 29 years old who had mild COVID-19 (a few samples of this study predate the infection). Cell type and time point are not known. The sequenced sample was PBMCs or a T cell subset sorted from them (not recorded which). CDR3 nucleotides: TGCGCCAGCAGCCAAGATTACGGGAATCAGCCCCAGCATTTT. Its translation: CASSQDYGNQPQHF.